Listed below are T cell receptor beta chains from one sample, sequenced in a study of patients and donors after allogeneic stem cell transplantation. MiXCR, run by TCRdb on the RT-PCR reads, gives a single entry per CDR3 protein. This sample has hundreds of thousands of distinct CDR3 sequences, with about 14% found just once. The sample comprised blood, either unsorted or a sorted T cell fraction (not recorded which). The receptors stem from a human donor who was either an allogeneic HSCT recipient or a stem cell or donor lymphocyte infusion donor (not recorded which). It is not recorded whose cells these are; they may come from a transplant donor. Each CDR3 is given with its conserved first and last residue. The order of the fields is clone size, J gene, D gene, V gene, CDR3 DNA, CDR3 protein. A D gene is named only where the DNA matches it firmly. Some rows mark clone size as missing; the rest say once, few, many or name a class of expanded clone.

many TRBJ1-1 . TRBV2 TGTGCCAGCAGTGAAGTGGGGGGTGGTACTGAAGCTTTCTTT CASSEVGGGTEAFF
many TRBJ2-2 . TRBV5-4 TGTGCCAGCAGCTTGGGGGGGCGAACCGGGGAGCTGTTTTTT CASSLGGRTGELFF
. TRBJ2-7 . TRBV5-5 TGTGCCAGCAGCTTGGAGGGGGGGTCAGGGTACGAGCAGTACTTC CASSLEGGSGYEQYF
. TRBJ2-5 TRBD2 TRBV4-2 TGTGCCAGCAGCCAAGATCTGCGGGGGGAGACCCAGTACTTC CASSQDLRGETQYF
few TRBJ1-1 . TRBV12-3/TRBV12-4 TGTGCCAGCAGTAAACTAATCTCAAGGAGAACTGAAGCTTTCTTT CASSKLISRRTEAFF
few TRBJ2-7 TRBD1 TRBV6-5 TGTGCCAGCAGCTACGGGGGACAGGGGGTTAGCTCCTACGAGCAGTACTTC CASSYGGQGVSSYEQYF
many TRBJ2-2 . TRBV27 TGTGCCAGCAGCCCGGCGAACACCGGGGAGCTGTTTTTT CASSPANTGELFF
. TRBJ1-5 . TRBV6-1 TGTGCCAGCAGCTCCGAGACCCGCAATCAGCCCCAGCATTTT CASSSETRNQPQHF
. TRBJ2-1 TRBD2 TRBV4-3 TGCGCCAGCAGCCAAAATATGAAGACACTAGCGGGGTACAATGAGCAGTTCTTC CASSQNMKTLAGYNEQFF
few TRBJ1-1 . TRBV5-4 TGTGCCAGCAGCGTTAACGGAATGAACACTGAAGCTTTCTTT CASSVNGMNTEAFF
once TRBJ2-5 TRBD2 TRBV20-1 TGCAGTGGGGATTCTAGCGGGACCTTCCTAGGAACCCAGTACTTC CSGDSSGTFLGTQYF
. TRBJ1-3 . TRBV7-9 TGTGCCAGCAGCTTAGCGGAGGCAGCGCGTTTATATTTT CASSLAEAARLYF
many TRBJ1-1 . TRBV5-1 TGCGCCAGCAGCTTGGAGGGCCGGAGAGCTTTCTTT CASSLEGRRAFF
few TRBJ1-1 . TRBV7-3 TGTGCCAGCAGCCCGCAGTTCTTGCGGGAGAACACTGAAGCTTTCTTT CASSPQFLRENTEAFF
. TRBJ1-2 . TRBV4-2 TGTGCCAGCAGCCACACACAGGGAGTGTTGGATGGCTACACCTTC CASSHTQGVLDGYTF
many TRBJ2-3 TRBD2 TRBV5-4 TGTGCCAGCAGCGGGGGGGGACCCGGCACAGATACGCAGTATTTT CASSGGGPGTDTQYF
. TRBJ1-1 . TRBV5-1 TGCGCCAGCAGCCGCACTAGCGGGGTCGACACTGAAGCTTTCTTT CASSRTSGVDTEAFF
few TRBJ2-3 . TRBV12-3/TRBV12-4 TGTGCCAGCCTACCGGGACAACCCACAGATACGCAGTATTTT CASLPGQPTDTQYF
many TRBJ2-3 TRBD2 TRBV4-2 TGTGCCAGCAGCCAAGAGGCTAGCGGGGGGCTCGGGGTTGGGCAGTATTTT CASSQEASGGLGVGQYF
many TRBJ2-5 . TRBV5-1 TGCGCCAGCAGCGCTGGACAGATCCAAGAGACCCAGTACTTC CASSAGQIQETQYF
few TRBJ1-6 TRBD1 TRBV30 TGTGCCTGGAGCCCCGGGACAGGGGCTTCACCCCTCCACTTT CAWSPGTGASPLHF
many TRBJ2-1 TRBD2 TRBV24-1 TGTGCCACCAGTGACCGGAGCGGGAGATTCTACAATGAGCAGTTCTTC CATSDRSGRFYNEQFF
few TRBJ1-4 . TRBV6-5 TGTGCCAGCAGTTACTCCGGACGGGCAACTAATGAAAAACTGTTTTTT CASSYSGRATNEKLFF
. TRBJ1-2 . TRBV3-1 TGTGCCAGCAGCCCAAGGCGGGACGGGTATGGCTACACCTTC CASSPRRDGYGYTF
. TRBJ2-7 TRBD1 TRBV25-1 TGTGCCAGCAGTGTGGACAGGGCACCCTACGAGCAGTACTTC CASSVDRAPYEQYF
many TRBJ2-7 TRBD2 TRBV5-1 TGCGCCAGCAGCGGAGGACTAGCGGGGGGCTCCAAGCAGTACTTC CASSGGLAGGSKQYF
many TRBJ1-1 . TRBV20-1 TGCAGTGCTCCCTCAAGGTCAGGGAGGGGGAACACTGAAGCTTTCTTT CSAPSRSGRGNTEAFF
few TRBJ2-5 TRBD2 TRBV24-1 TGTGCCACCAGTGATGGTGCGGGACTAGCGGGAAGAGAGACCCAGTACTTC CATSDGAGLAGRETQYF
many TRBJ1-2 . TRBV19 TGTGCCAGTAGTATAGAAAGGGGGTCTGGCTACACCTTC CASSIERGSGYTF
. TRBJ2-2 TRBD2 TRBV3-1 TGTGCCAGCAGCCCCGCCGGGCGGGGGGGCCTAGGGTCCGGGGAGCTGTTTTTT CASSPAGRGGLGSGELFF
few TRBJ2-7 . TRBV6-2/TRBV6-3 TGTGCCAGCAGGAGGAGCTCCTACGAGCAGTACTTC CASRRSSYEQYF
. TRBJ1-5 . TRBV20-1 TGCAGTGCTGGAGACGGGGGAACTAGCAATCAGCCCCAGCATTTT CSAGDGGTSNQPQHF
many TRBJ2-4 . TRBV3-1 TGTGCCAGCAGCCAAGAAGGCCAGGGAAATAAAAACATTCAGTACTTC CASSQEGQGNKNIQYF
many TRBJ2-7 . TRBV6-2/TRBV6-3 TGTGCCAGCAGTCCCAGGGATTCTCGGGGCGAGCAGTACTTC CASSPRDSRGEQYF
. TRBJ2-7 TRBD2 TRBV6-1 TGTGCCAGCCGCCAAGGTCCTAGCGGGAGCTCCTACGAGCAGTACTTC CASRQGPSGSSYEQYF
. TRBJ2-5 TRBD1 TRBV24-1 TGTGCCACCAGTGATCCTGGACAGGGGACCCAGTACTTC CATSDPGQGTQYF
few TRBJ2-7 . TRBV25-1 TGTGCCACCAAAGGGCTCTACGAGCAGTACTTC CATKGLYEQYF